This T cell receptor (beta chain) was found in a study of T cells after yellow fever vaccination. A single record per CDR3 protein comes from TCRdb applying MiXCR to the 5' RACE reads. The top ten hold 15% of the sample, which has about 630,000 distinct CDR3 sequences, 9% to 15% seen once. This CDR3 region has 14 residues. Germline CDR1 and CDR2: SGDLS and YYNGEE. Trimming removed 2 bases from V and 4 bases from J, with 7 bases in between. The rearrangement links TRBV9 to TRBJ2-6; D unclear. The sequenced sample was PBMCs, obtained on the day of the yellow fever booster vaccination. The origin of this receptor is a man aged 30-40 years who received the YFV17D yellow fever vaccine. DNA for the CDR3: TGTGCCAGCAGCGTCGGGTTCGGGGCCAACGTCCTGACTTTC. Protein product: CASSVGFGANVLTF. The whole variable domain, filled in from reference TRBV9 and TRBJ2-6, reads DSGVTQTPKHLITATGQRVTLRCSPRSGDLSVYWYQQSLDQGLQFLIQYYNGEERAKGNILERFSAQQFPDLHSELNLSSLELGDSALYFCASSVGFGANVLTFGAGSRLTVL.